The 13 T cell receptor beta chains listed next were all sequenced from one sample in a study of shared clonotypes between healthy human individuals. The table came from immunoSEQ multiplex PCR; TCRdb's copy has only in-frame clones and leaves some out. Among about 2.3 million clones listed, more than 85% were seen once. What was sequenced was naive CD4+ T cells from PBMCs. Subset of the sample: CD45RA+ positively selected. All receptors derive from a man in his late teens or twenties in good health. Some clones in this sample may be carry-over from other donors' samples.

This chain joins TRBV19 and TRBJ2-3; TRBD2 agrees at 11 bases. Germline lookup yields CDR1 LNHDA and CDR2 SQIVND (reference sequence). V trimming: 6 bases; J trimming: 5 bases; junction bases outside the gene matches: 7. CDR3 length: 15 amino acids. DNA of the CDR3: TGTGCCAGTAGAGGGCTAGCGGGGGGAGAAGATACGCAGTATTTT. Its translation: CASRGLAGGEDTQYF.

CDR3 bases: TGTGCCAGCAGCTTAGTGACGGAGGGTCAGCCCCAGCATTTT. This sequence encodes CASSLVTEGQPQHF. J is TRBJ1-5 and V is TRBV7-8; D unclear. The CDR3 contains 14 residues. Trimming took off 1 base at V and 6 bases at J, with 10 bases between the two ends. CDR1 is SGHVS, CDR2 FQNEAQ, per germline.

The rearrangement uses TRBV7-3 and TRBJ1-1; perhaps TRBD1 as D (5 bases). CDR3 length: 15 residues. V gave up 2 bases and J gave up 1 base, with 11 bases separating them. Germline V lookup: CDR1 SGHTA, CDR2 FQGTGA. The CDR3 DNA reads as TGTGCCAGCAGCTTACGGGGGACTTCGAACACTGAAGCTTTCTTT. Its translation: CASSLRGTSNTEAFF.

V gene TRBV7-2 combines with J gene TRBJ2-3, with D possibly being TRBD1 (6 bases). CDR1 is SGHTA and CDR2 is FQGNSA in the germline V gene. V lost 5 bases to trimming and J lost 4 bases, with 10 bases between them. CDR3 length equals 13 residues. CDR3 sequence reads: CASSDTGSDTQYF. Written as DNA, the CDR3 is TGTGCCAGCAGCGATACAGGGTCAGATACGCAGTATTTT.

V is TRBV15 and J is TRBJ1-1; D gene unclear. The V and J ends lost 0 bases and 4 bases respectively, with 6 bases between them. Germline values: CDR1 LNHNV, CDR2 YYDKDF (reference sequence). The CDR3 contains 13 residues. CDR3 residues: CATSRDWGTEAFF. In nucleotides, the CDR3 is TGTGCCACCAGCAGAGATTGGGGCACTGAAGCTTTCTTT.

V is TRBV19 and J is TRBJ2-7; TRBD1 matches 8 bases. After removal of 6 bases from V and 4 bases from J, the junction contained 5 bases not matched to a gene. Per the germline V gene, CDR1 is LNHDA and CDR2 is SQIVND (reference sequence). The CDR3 is 13 amino acids. In nucleotides, the CDR3 is TGTGCCAGTAGCCAGGGGGCTGGTTACGAGCAGTACTTC. Encoded protein: CASSQGAGYEQYF.

This chain uses TRBV10-3 with TRBJ1-1; 7 nucleotides agree with TRBD1. This CDR3 comprises 15 residues. In germline, CDR1 is ENHRY, CDR2 SYGVKD. The V and J ends lost 4 bases and 5 bases, in that order; junction bases with no gene match: 10. In DNA form, the CDR3 reads TGTGCCATCAGTGTGTCGGACAGGCGAGAGACTGAAGCTTTCTTT. It is translated as CAISVSDRRETEAFF.

V usage is TRBV10-3 and J usage is TRBJ1-3; weak D call: TRBD1 (6 bases). This CDR3 is 16 amino acids long. Between the trimmed V and J ends, which lost 8 bases and 4 bases, there was a span of 21 bases. Germline CDR1 and CDR2: ENHRY and SYGVKD. DNA for the CDR3: TGTGCCATCCTGGATCCGGGGGCGCAGACCGGAAACACCATATATTTT. Translation gives CAILDPGAQTGNTIYF.

This chain connects TRBV6-6 to TRBJ2-7; the match to TRBD2 covers 9 bases. The trim removed 7 bases at V and 2 bases at J, leaving 6 bases unmatched. CDR3 length: 14 residues. Per the germline V gene, CDR1 is MNHNY and CDR2 is SVGAGI (reference sequence). In DNA form, the CDR3 reads TGTGCCAGCACCCGGGTAGCGGGAGCCTACGAGCAGTACTTC. It specifies CASTRVAGAYEQYF.

CDR3 protein: CASSAGTGETEAFF. The CDR3 DNA reads as TGTGCCAGCAGCGCCGGGACAGGGGAGACTGAAGCTTTCTTT. This chain connects TRBV7-9 to TRBJ1-1; TRBD1 matches 10 bases. V lost 5 bases to trimming and J lost 5 bases; unmatched junction nucleotides: 5. The CDR3 is made up of 14 amino acids. The germline V gene encodes CDR1 SEHNR and CDR2 FQNEAQ (reference sequence).

The chain joins TRBV5-1 to TRBJ1-2, with TRBD1 as a possible D gene (6 bases). There are 11 residues in the CDR3. Looked up from germline, CDR1 is SGHRS and CDR2 is YFSETQ. Deletions cut 10 bases from V and 6 bases from J, with 13 bases between. CDR3 nucleotides: TGCGCCTCACGCAAGGGGGATGGCTACACCTTC. Amino acid sequence: CASRKGDGYTF.

Comment on this clone: The same CDR3 arises from other DNA sequences in this sample as well. The V gene is TRBV2, the J gene TRBJ2-5, with 7 bases aligning to TRBD1. Germline CDR1 SNHLY, CDR2 FYNNEI. The CDR3 totals 13 residues. V dropped 6 bases and J dropped 1; count of bases not matched to a gene: 2. The CDR3 is CASSGTAQETQYF. The CDR3 nucleotides are TGTGCCAGCAGCGGGACAGCCCAAGAGACCCAGTACTTC.

V gene TRBV18 combines with J gene TRBJ1-1; TRBD1 matches at 8 bases. Germline V lookup: CDR1 KGHSH, CDR2 LQKENI. Trimming cost V 5 bases and J 1 base; bases outside gene matches: 6. The CDR3 sequence is 15 residues long. For the CDR3, the DNA is TGTGCCAGCTCAACCGGACAGGGCCAGAACACTGAAGCTTTCTTT. As protein: CASSTGQGQNTEAFF. The full variable domain, completed using reference TRBV18 and TRBJ1-1, is NAGVMQNPRHLVRRRGQEARLRCSPMKGHSHVYWYRQLPEEGLKFMVYLQKENIIDESGMPKERFSAEFPKEGPSILRIQQVVRGDSAAYFCASSTGQGQNTEAFFGQGTRLTVV.